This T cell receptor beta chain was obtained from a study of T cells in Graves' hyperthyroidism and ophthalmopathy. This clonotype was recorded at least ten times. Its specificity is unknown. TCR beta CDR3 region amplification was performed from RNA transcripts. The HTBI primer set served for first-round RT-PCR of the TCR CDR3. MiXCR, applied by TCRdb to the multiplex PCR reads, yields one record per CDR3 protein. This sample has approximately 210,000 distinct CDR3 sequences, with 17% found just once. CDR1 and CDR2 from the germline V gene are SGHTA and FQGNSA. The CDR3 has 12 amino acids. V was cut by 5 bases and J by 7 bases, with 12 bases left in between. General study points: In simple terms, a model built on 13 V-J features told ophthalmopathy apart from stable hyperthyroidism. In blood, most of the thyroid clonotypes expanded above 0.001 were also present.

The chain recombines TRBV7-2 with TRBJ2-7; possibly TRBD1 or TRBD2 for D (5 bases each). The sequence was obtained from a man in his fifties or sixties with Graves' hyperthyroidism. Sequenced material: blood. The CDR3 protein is CASSPNWGEQYF. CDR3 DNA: TGTGCCAGCAGCCCCAATTGGGGGGAGCAGTACTTC.